This T cell receptor (beta chain) stems from a study of blood T cell repertoires in COVID-19 (TCRdb year 2020). For the study in its entirety: Samples from collaborators originated in the United States, Italy and Spain and spanned both the acute and convalescent phases of COVID-19. The material from the prospective study consisted of cDNA or gDNA derived from T cells, B-cell-depleted T cells, or PBMCs. Deeply sampled blood TCRbeta repertoires from subjects exposed to, actively infected with, or recovered from COVID-19 were included in the dataset. The repertoires were released in a freely available public database meant as a resource for research on the immune response to SARS-CoV-2. Samples came from the ongoing ImmuneRACE study (first 160 participants) plus 1,254 subjects from 6 global collaborators. The sample metadata nearly always contained a de-identified subject ID, COVID-19 status, age in years and sex. Where available, HLA class I and class II types were taken from metadata supplied by the sample provider and were not determined by assay-based typing.

On this clone: Its antigen has not been determined. No base qualities exist here, and no much larger clone lies one base off it.

From the cysteine up to the valine, the CDR3 has a length of 13 residues. The read is trimmed to its CDR3 DNA, 39 bases read in frame from base 1. V loses 6 bases of germline sequence and J loses 3 bases, and the interval between the two ends is 12 bases. Sequences MNHEY (CDR1) and SVGAGI (CDR2) are obtained from the germline V gene. TCRbeta CDR3 regions were amplified from genomic DNA using the immunoSEQ Assay, a bias-controlled multiplex PCR. The study's processing was this. Nucleated cell counts per sample were estimated from amplification of reference gene primers within the assay. To quantify the absolute abundance of each unique TCRbeta CDR3 rearrangement, sequence reads were collapsed and filtered. For each sample, productive Simpson clonality was calculated as the square root of Simpson's diversity index over productive rearrangements. In its TCRdb copy, this immuneACCESS table keeps in-frame sequences only and misses some clones. Where compared with another copy, unresolved V genes explain less than half of these, and the others have no known cause. V, J and clone size reflect that table, while D and trimming were determined from the DNA. The sample has about 140,000 clones on record, around 80% of them singletons. 16% of the sample is in the top ten clones.

Each collaborating institution followed its own protocols to collect whole blood in K2EDTA tubes. For TCRbeta analysis, collaborator samples were shipped as frozen whole blood, as isolated PBMCs, or as DNA extracted from either sample type. Broad study findings and their caveats: The quantity of clinical and demographic metadata differed by source and by participant and was supplied without curation.

This TCR came from a man between 50 and 59 years old with acute or convalescent COVID-19. The sample was peripheral blood. The V and J segments used are TRBV6-5 and TRBJ2-7, with TRBD1 tentatively as D gene (6 bases match). The CDR3 loop reads CASRLTGNYEQYV. The sequenced DNA: TGTGCCAGCAGGTTGACAGGAAACTACGAGCAGTACGTC.